A single sample gave rise to the 2 T cell receptor beta chains below, sequenced in a study of T cells in Graves' hyperthyroidism and ophthalmopathy. Amplification of TCR beta CDR3 regions was performed using RNA transcripts as template. The HTBI primer set was used in a first-round RT-PCR of the TCR CDR3. TCRdb processed the multiplex PCR reads anew with MiXCR; each CDR3 protein has one entry. The table shows over 350,000 distinct CDR3 sequences, with 15% to 20% occurring only once. The sequenced sample was blood. The receptor source for this set is a man aged 18 to 29 with Graves' ophthalmopathy.

The chain has TRBV10-3 and TRBJ2-2, with 9 bases identical to TRBD1. With 5 bases clipped from V and 5 bases from J, the junction kept 3 bases outside the gene matches. CDR1 is ENHRY and CDR2 is SYGVKD in the germline V gene. The CDR3 has 14 residues. The CDR3 bases are TGTGCCATCAGTCGGACAGGGGATACCGGGGAGCTGTTTTTT. This sequence encodes CAISRTGDTGELFF.

With respect to this clonotype: Just one base apart from a much larger clone, this may be a read error. This CDR3 is missing its conserved last phenylalanine or tryptophan, likely due to a read error. The chain joins TRBV2 to TRBJ1-5, with 8 bases identical to TRBD1. The CDR3 is 15 amino acids. Germline CDR1 reads SNHLY; CDR2 reads FYNNEI. The junction had 5 bases not matched to a gene; V was cut back by 6 bases and J by 1 base. CDR3 amino acids: CASRPQGASNQPQHC. The CDR3, as DNA: TGTGCCAGCAGGCCTCAGGGGGCGAGCAATCAGCCCCAGCATTGT.